Below are 25 T cell receptor beta chains sequenced from a single sample in a study of CXCR3-negative and CXCR3-positive naive CD8 T cells. The libraries of TRB cDNA were prepared using 5' RACE with UMI labels. No DNA is given; TCRdb re-called the 5' RACE reads and lists each CDR3 protein once. The sample features about 57,000 distinct CDR3 sequences, with about 25% in its top ten. Sequencing used memory CD8+ T cells from blood. The receptors were sampled from a human donor in good health. Some clones in this sample may be carry-over from other donors' samples.

V and J are TRBV15 and TRBJ2-7; TCRdb's D gene call, TRBD2, goes unchecked for lack of DNA. The CDR3 covers 14 residues. The germline V gene encodes CDR1 LNHNV and CDR2 YYDKDF (reference sequence). CDR3 in amino acids: CATSADGGSYEQYF. The whole variable domain, remainder taken from reference TRBV15 and TRBJ2-7, is DAMVIQNPRYQVTQFGKPVTLSCSQTLNHNVMYWYQQKSSQAPKLLFHYYDKDFNNEADTPDNFQSRRPNTSFCFLDIRSPGLGDTAMYLCATSADGGSYEQYFGPGTRLTVT.

The chain carries TRBV4-3 and TRBJ1-1; TCRdb indicates TRBD1, and absent DNA this call remains unverified. This CDR3 is built from 16 residues. Germline CDR1 is LGHNA and CDR2 is YSLEER. The CDR3 protein is CASSQEGQGTRTEAFF.

The chain links TRBV29-1 to TRBJ2-7; TCRdb lists TRBD1, though no DNA is available to test this call. Germline CDR1 reads SQVTM; CDR2 reads ANQGSEA. This CDR3 contains 14 residues. CDR3 sequence: CSVGGDSNSYEQYF.

V gene TRBV12-3 or TRBV12-4 combines with J gene TRBJ2-2; TCRdb's D call of TRBD2 is untestable without DNA. The CDR3 length is 18 residues. CDR3 in amino acids: CASTPDVSGRALDGELFF.

This chain joins TRBV4-2 and TRBJ1-2; the TRBD1 assignment by TCRdb is unverifiable without DNA. CDR3 length: 15 residues. Germline CDR1 LGHNA, CDR2 YNFKEQ. Here the CDR3 reads CASSQDKGAGYGYTF.

The rearrangement joins TRBV6-2 or TRBV6-3 to TRBJ2-3; the TRBD2 assignment by TCRdb is unverifiable without DNA. The CDR3 covers 18 residues. From germline, CDR1 is MNHEY and CDR2 SVGEGT. CDR3 amino acids: CASSYLGTSGGTTDTQYF.

Its frequency marks this clonotype as medium-sized. The V and J genes are TRBV9 and TRBJ1-3; TCRdb lists TRBD1, though no DNA is available to test this call. This CDR3 is built from 13 residues. The germline V gene encodes CDR1 SGDLS and CDR2 YYNGEE. This CDR3 reads CASRGTSGNTIYF.

The chain recombines TRBV10-2 with TRBJ1-1; TCRdb's D call, TRBD1, is unchecked because there is no DNA. Germline V gene data show CDR1 as WSHSY and CDR2 as SAAADI. The CDR3 contains 14 residues. The CDR3 reads CASSEGDRDTEAFF.

The rearrangement links TRBV12-3 or TRBV12-4 to TRBJ2-7; with no DNA, the TCRdb D assignment of TRBD2 cannot be verified. This CDR3 comprises 12 residues. Here the CDR3 reads CASSLWEIEQYF.

The genes are TRBV4-1 and TRBJ1-4. CDR1 is MGHRA and CDR2 is YSYEKL in the germline V gene. The CDR3 is made up of 16 amino acids. The CDR3 here is CASSQAEAWTNEKLFF.

The CDR3 sequence: CSVEDQTEQYF. J is TRBJ2-7 and V is TRBV29-1. The V gene's germline CDR1 is SQVTM and CDR2 ANQGSEA. The CDR3 has 11 residues.

This chain's CDR3 is CSFRDGESYEQYF. This chain uses TRBV29-1 with TRBJ2-7; TCRdb designates TRBD1, a call that cannot be tested without DNA. The CDR3 extends over 13 amino acids. Germline V gene lookup returns CDR1 SQVTM and CDR2 ANQGSEA.

The chain recombines TRBV5-1 with TRBJ2-7. The CDR3 spans 11 residues. From germline, CDR1 is SGHRS and CDR2 YFSETQ. CDR3: CASSSAYEQYF.

The rearrangement uses TRBV28 and TRBJ2-3; as DNA is missing, the TRBD2 call by TCRdb cannot be tested. CDR1 MDHEN and CDR2 SYDVKM come from the germline V gene. This CDR3 has 13 amino acids. The CDR3 here is CASRGLEADTQYF. The full variable domain, rest sourced from reference TRBV28 and TRBJ2-3, is DVKVTQSSRYLVKRTGEKVFLECVQDMDHENMFWYRQDPGLGLRLIYFSYDVKMKEKGDIPEGYSVSREKKERFSLILESASTNQTSMYLCASRGLEADTQYFGPGTRLTVL.

Its frequency marks this clonotype as medium-sized (0.01 to 0.1%). The chain combines TRBV29-1 with TRBJ1-1; TCRdb's assignment of TRBD1 cannot be checked, as there is no DNA. Germline V lookup: CDR1 SQVTM, CDR2 ANQGSEA. The CDR3 length is 12 residues. This CDR3 reads CSVWGANTEAFF.

The chain links TRBV29-1 to TRBJ1-2; TCRdb lists TRBD1, though no DNA is available to test this call. CDR1 and CDR2 (germline): SQVTM, ANQGSEA. The CDR3 extends over 14 amino acids. The CDR3 reads CSVYRDTPGYGYTF. Full variable domain (outside the CDR3, taken from reference TRBV29-1 and TRBJ1-2): SAVISQKPSRDICQRGTSLTIQCQVDSQVTMMFWYRQQPGQSLTLIATANQGSEATYESGFVIDKFPISRPNLTFSTLTVSNMSPEDSSIYLCSVYRDTPGYGYTFGSGTRLTVV.

This chain links TRBV5-6 with TRBJ2-7; the D gene TCRdb calls, TRBD2, cannot be checked with no DNA. The CDR3 has 13 residues. Germline lookup yields CDR1 SGHDT and CDR2 YYEEEE. The CDR3 reads CASSLGVVTEQYF.

V is TRBV11-3 and J is TRBJ1-1. This CDR3 spans 14 amino acids. Germline V gives CDR1 SGHNT, CDR2 YENEEA. CDR3 loop: CASSIGLLNTEAFF.

The V call is TRBV25-1, the J call TRBJ2-7. The CDR3 is 13 residues long. The germline gives CDR1 MGHDK, CDR2 SYGVNS. The CDR3 reads CASSEFQTGEQYF.

CDR3 amino acids: CSVGTTNTGELFF. The V and J genes are TRBV29-1 and TRBJ2-2; the D call of TRBD2 rests on TCRdb alone, since no DNA is present to check it. Germline CDR1 and CDR2: SQVTM and ANQGSEA. The CDR3 totals 13 residues.

The J gene is TRBJ1-5, the V gene TRBV12-3 or TRBV12-4; TCRdb calls TRBD1, which cannot be checked without DNA. The CDR3 totals 13 residues. CDR3 in amino acids: CASSFAGEEPQHF.

V gene TRBV29-1 combines with J gene TRBJ2-7; TCRdb reports TRBD2, a call that lacks DNA to check it against. Germline CDR1 SQVTM, CDR2 ANQGSEA. This CDR3 spans 14 amino acids. The CDR3 region is CSVDDREEGYEQYF.

The V call is TRBV11-2, the J call TRBJ1-5; TCRdb's D call of TRBD1 is untestable without DNA. Germline V gives CDR1 SGHAT, CDR2 FQNNGV. This CDR3 spans 14 amino acids. The CDR3: CASSADRWNQPQHF.

The V and J genes are TRBV4-3 and TRBJ2-1. This CDR3 has 15 residues. Per the germline V gene, CDR1 is LGHNA and CDR2 is YSLEER. CDR3 amino acids: CASSQTRTPYNEQFF.

This chain links TRBV7-2 with TRBJ1-1; the D call of TRBD1 rests on TCRdb alone, since no DNA is present to check it. The CDR3 contains 15 residues. Germline loops: CDR1 SGHTA, CDR2 FQGNSA. The CDR3 sequence is CASSGTGGGNTEAFF.